This T cell receptor (beta chain) was profiled in a study of PD-1 blockade in classical Hodgkin lymphoma (dated by TCRdb to the early 2020s). As for the study more broadly: Nivolumab dosing was 3 mg/kg intravenously every 2 weeks, continuing until either disease progression or unacceptable toxicity. To define a peripheral blood immune signature of response to PD-1 blockade in classical Hodgkin lymphoma, the study combined TCR beta sequencing with CyTOF. On the study overall, not on this receptor specifically: Diversity was lower in patients who began nivolumab less than 1 year after ASCT, so these patients were left out of later analyses to avoid confounding by immune reconstitution. CD4+ but not CD8+ TCR diversity rose significantly by C4D1 (p=0.0027 vs p=0.16), most apparent in complete responders (p=0.02). Newly diagnosed patients were reported to have lower baseline TCR diversity than healthy donors, and relapsed/refractory patients were reported to have lower baseline TCR diversity still. Trial patients with a complete response had baseline diversity similar to that of newly diagnosed patients, while partial responders and progressors had significantly lower diversity. The study was restricted to a single clinical trial cohort, and the causes of repertoire differences, possibly disease activity or prior therapy, were left undefined.

Concerning this clone itself: No cognate antigen has been identified for it. No quality values exist for individual bases; no much larger clone is one base distant.

Genomic DNA was isolated using the Qiagen DNeasy kit from unsorted PBMCs as well as from negatively selected CD4+ and CD8+ fractions. TCR beta CDR3 regions were amplified by immunoSEQ multiplex PCR using primers annealing to V and J segments. Amplification bias was minimized using a synthetic immune receptor repertoire, and residual bias was removed computationally after sequencing. The authors processed their data as follows. Custom Python scripts were used to quantify repertoire diversity as the Shannon entropy index. The unsorted, CD4+ and CD8+ repertoires were each analyzed separately, with the exception of combined analyses, where CD4+ and CD8+ sequences were merged in silico. Clonal expansion was defined as at least a 2-fold frequency increase after treatment relative to C1D1, with a pseudocount of 0.5 for undetected baseline clones. Singleton clones were defined as clones with 0 or 1 copy at C1D1, and non-singleton clones were defined as clones with 2 or more copies. Clones expanded in unsorted samples were annotated as CD4+, CD8+ or unknown by matching protein sequences in sorted samples from the same patient. Wilcoxon tests were applied to paired samples to test diversity changes from C1D1 to C4D1. This immuneACCESS table, as held by TCRdb, lists in-frame sequences with V and J called but not all clones. Of the missing ones, under half trace to an unresolved V gene in checked studies; the others have no known cause. V, J and clone size reflect that table, while D and trimming were determined from the DNA. Present in this sample are 35,000 to 50,000 clones, around three fifths of which were seen just once. The leading ten clones occupy approximately 2.8% of the sample.

CDR1 MNHEY and CDR2 SVGAGI were looked up in the germline V gene. The CDR3 runs 15 residues from the cysteine to the phenylalanine. Just CDR3 DNA is preserved here, 45 bases in frame from base 1. The V end gives up 5 bases and the J end 7 bases, leaving 9 bases in the junction not matched to a gene. The sample's time point label, decoded: cycle 4 day 1 (C4D1), after five to seven weeks of nivolumab. Every trial patient had relapsed after autologous stem cell transplantation, and cohorts A, B and C differed in prior brentuximab vedotin exposure. The trial cohort was composed of approximately 60 patients with relapsed/refractory classical Hodgkin lymphoma, for whom complete response, partial response or progressive disease was recorded as best overall response. Single-agent nivolumab was administered to trial patients in the multi-cohort phase II CheckMate 205 trial. An independent review committee assessed best overall response by applying the 2007 International Working Group response criteria. Trial PBMCs were obtained immediately prior to nivolumab initiation (C1D1) and on therapy at cycle 2 day 1 and cycle 4 day 1. Peripheral blood was collected in 8 mL Vacutainer Cell Preparation Tubes, from which PBMCs were isolated by centrifugation and then cryopreserved.

The source is a human donor with classical Hodgkin lymphoma. The chain couples TRBV6-5 to TRBJ2-2, with 8 bases aligning to TRBD1. The source material was peripheral blood mononuclear cells (PBMCs), sampled before the fourth cycle of nivolumab. The CDR3 protein is CASSRQGIENGELFF. The DNA reads TGTGCCAGCAGTCGACAGGGGATAGAGAACGGGGAGCTGTTTTTT.